This T cell receptor (beta chain) was recorded in a study of T cell repertoires in cytomegalovirus infection. Study in general: Researchers turned to recently identified HLA-C-restricted CMV epitopes as well as well-studied HLA-B-restricted ones. Study observations and caveats: Adding up the frequency of public TCR beta families identified people who carried CMV plus the relevant HLA. The ex vivo response showed dominance by HLA-C-restricted CMV-specific TCR beta clonotypes.

TCRdb re-called the reads through MiXCR, storing one row per CDR3 protein. Among approximately 310,000 distinct CDR3 sequences listed, around 25% were seen once. A remark on this clonotype: Its matching antigen is unknown.

The CDR3 loop spans 16 amino acids. V was clipped by 0 bases and J by 7 bases; unmatched bases: 5. Sequences were derived from cultured PBMCs, sampled from culture after CMV antigen stimulation. The chain links TRBV12-3 or TRBV12-4 to TRBJ2-3, with TRBD2 identical over 12 bases. This clonotype was obtained from a human donor in good health (CMV status not recorded). Some clones in this sample may be carry-over from other donors' samples. This CDR3 reads CASSLALAGGTNTQYF. The CDR3 DNA sequence: TGTGCCAGCAGTTTAGCGCTAGCGGGAGGGACTAATACGCAGTATTTT.